This entry features one T cell receptor (beta chain) sequence. J gave up 2 bases and V 3 bases, and 16 bases lay outside the gene matches. Germline V gene data show CDR1 as SGHKS and CDR2 as YYEKEE (reference sequence). The CDR3 contains 18 residues. The data stem from a study of blood T cell repertoires in COVID-19. How the authors handled the data: Nucleated cell counts were estimated from reference gene primer amplification. Generated by immunoSEQ multiplex PCR, the TCRdb table keeps only in-frame clones and is missing some. Clone size and the V and J calls come from that table; the DNA yielded D and trimming. The repertoire holds 50,000 or so clones, with around four fifths as singletons.

The receptor comes from a man in his fifties with acute or convalescent COVID-19. The gene calls are TRBV5-5 and TRBJ2-7; TRBD1 aligns across 8 bases. The sequenced sample was peripheral blood. For the CDR3, the DNA is TGTGCCAGCAGCTCGAAGGTATGGGGTCTGGACAGGGCCTACGAGCAGTACTTC. Translated: CASSSKVWGLDRAYEQYF.